What follows are 6 T cell receptor beta chains derived from one specimen sequenced in a study of CD8+CD57+ T cells in acquired aplastic anemia. TCR beta VDJ and CDR3 were profiled, and genomic DNA was the template. TCRdb independently ran MiXCR on the reads; one entry per CDR3 protein. The sample yields 450,000 to 600,000 distinct CDR3 sequences, around 32% seen once. Previously, flow cytometry had revealed CD8+CD57+ cell expansion in the patients chosen for sequencing. The material sequenced was sorted CD4+, CD8+, or CD8+CD57+ T cells (not recorded which) from PBMCs. The receptors stem from a human donor with aplastic anemia.

Only a few counts were recorded for this clonotype. The rearrangement uses TRBV9 and TRBJ1-4; D unclear. From germline, CDR1 is SGDLS and CDR2 YYNGEE. The CDR3 is 12 residues long. V lost 3 bases and J 8 bases, leaving 8 bases between the germline ends. The CDR3 reads CASSASGEKLFF. The CDR3 DNA reads as TGTGCCAGCAGCGCATCCGGGGAAAAACTGTTTTTT.

This clonotype was detected ten times or more. This sequence joins TRBV20-1 and TRBJ2-7; D tentatively fits TRBD1 or TRBD2 (5 bases each). This CDR3 comprises 11 residues. The V gene's germline CDR1 is DFQATT and CDR2 SNEGSKA (reference sequence). Trimming removed 6 bases at V and 6 bases at J, with 12 bases between. The CDR3 sequence is CSAKGPSEQYF. For the CDR3, the DNA is TGCAGTGCGAAGGGACCCTCCGAGCAGTACTTC.

The chain carries TRBV30 and TRBJ2-5; 11 bases fit TRBD2. Germline CDR1 GTSNPN, CDR2 SVGIG (reference sequence). J was trimmed by 5 bases and V by 1 base; bases with no gene match: 12. This CDR3 region has 17 residues. The CDR3 loop is CAWSGARLAGGGETQYF. The CDR3, as DNA: TGTGCCTGGAGTGGGGCGAGGCTAGCGGGGGGCGGGGAGACCCAGTACTTC.

This chain uses TRBV20-1 with TRBJ2-3; a possible D gene is TRBD1 (6 bases). CDR1 and CDR2 (germline): DFQATT, SNEGSKA (reference sequence). V lost 3 bases and J 1 base, leaving 14 bases between the germline ends. The CDR3 covers 15 residues. CDR3 sequence: CSARGAEGRTDTQYF. CDR3 nucleotides: TGCAGTGCTAGGGGGGCTGAGGGGCGCACAGATACGCAGTATTTT.

V and J are TRBV20-1 and TRBJ2-7, with 10 bases lining up with TRBD1. The ends lost 8 bases at V and 4 bases at J; junction bases unmatched: 14. This CDR3 has 15 residues. From germline, CDR1 is DFQATT and CDR2 SNEGSKA (reference sequence). CDR3 sequence: CSPSKQRDRGYEQYF. DNA for the CDR3: TGCAGTCCCAGTAAACAGCGGGACAGGGGTTACGAGCAGTACTTC.

This clonotype has ten or more counts. This chain links TRBV14 with TRBJ2-7; D gene uncertain. The V gene's germline CDR1 is SGHDN and CDR2 FVKESK. The length of the CDR3 is 13 residues. V was cut by 3 bases and J by 4 bases, with 10 bases left in between. The CDR3 bases are TGTGCCAGCAGCCAGGGCCTCGGATACGAGCAGTACTTC. Translating gives CASSQGLGYEQYF. The whole variable domain, filled in from reference TRBV14 and TRBJ2-7, reads EAGVTQFPSHSVIEKGQTVTLRCDPISGHDNLYWYRRVMGKEIKFLLHFVKESKQDESGMPNNRFLAERTGGTYSTLKVQPAELEDSGVYFCASSQGLGYEQYFGPGTRLTVT.